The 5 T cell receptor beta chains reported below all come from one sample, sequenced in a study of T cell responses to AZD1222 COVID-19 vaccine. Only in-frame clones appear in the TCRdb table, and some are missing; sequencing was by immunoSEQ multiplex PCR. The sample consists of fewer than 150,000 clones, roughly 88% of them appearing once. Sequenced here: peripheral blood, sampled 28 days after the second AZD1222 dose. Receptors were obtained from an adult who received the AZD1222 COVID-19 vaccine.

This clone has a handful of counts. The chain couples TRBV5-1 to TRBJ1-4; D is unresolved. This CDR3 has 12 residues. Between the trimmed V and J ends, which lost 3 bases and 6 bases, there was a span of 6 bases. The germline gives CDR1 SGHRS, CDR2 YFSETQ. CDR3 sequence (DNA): TGCGCCAGCAGCTCCACTGATGAAAAACTGTTTTTT. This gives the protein CASSSTDEKLFF.

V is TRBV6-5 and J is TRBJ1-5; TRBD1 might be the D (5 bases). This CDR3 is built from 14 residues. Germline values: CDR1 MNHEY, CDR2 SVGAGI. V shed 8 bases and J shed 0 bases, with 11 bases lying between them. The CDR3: CASGAPYSNQPQHF. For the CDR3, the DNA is TGTGCCAGCGGGGCACCGTATAGCAATCAGCCCCAGCATTTT.

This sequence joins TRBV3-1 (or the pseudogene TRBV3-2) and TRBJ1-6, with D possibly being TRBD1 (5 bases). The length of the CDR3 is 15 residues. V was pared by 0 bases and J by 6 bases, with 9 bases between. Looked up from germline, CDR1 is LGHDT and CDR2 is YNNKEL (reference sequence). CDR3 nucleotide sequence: TGTGCCAGCAGCCAAGATCACGGGGCTAATTCACCCCTCCACTTT. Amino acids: CASSQDHGANSPLHF.

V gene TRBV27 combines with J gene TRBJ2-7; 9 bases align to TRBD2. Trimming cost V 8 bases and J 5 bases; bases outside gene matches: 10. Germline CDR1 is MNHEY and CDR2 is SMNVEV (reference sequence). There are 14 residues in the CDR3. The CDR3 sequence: CASHGGTSIHEQYF. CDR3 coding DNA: TGTGCCAGCCACGGGGGGACTAGCATCCACGAGCAGTACTTC.

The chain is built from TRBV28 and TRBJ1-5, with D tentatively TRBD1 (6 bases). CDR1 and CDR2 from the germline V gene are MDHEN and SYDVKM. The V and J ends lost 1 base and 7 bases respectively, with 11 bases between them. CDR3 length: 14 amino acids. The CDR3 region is CASSLLQGWQPQHF. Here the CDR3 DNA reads TGTGCCAGCAGTTTATTGCAGGGGTGGCAGCCCCAGCATTTT.